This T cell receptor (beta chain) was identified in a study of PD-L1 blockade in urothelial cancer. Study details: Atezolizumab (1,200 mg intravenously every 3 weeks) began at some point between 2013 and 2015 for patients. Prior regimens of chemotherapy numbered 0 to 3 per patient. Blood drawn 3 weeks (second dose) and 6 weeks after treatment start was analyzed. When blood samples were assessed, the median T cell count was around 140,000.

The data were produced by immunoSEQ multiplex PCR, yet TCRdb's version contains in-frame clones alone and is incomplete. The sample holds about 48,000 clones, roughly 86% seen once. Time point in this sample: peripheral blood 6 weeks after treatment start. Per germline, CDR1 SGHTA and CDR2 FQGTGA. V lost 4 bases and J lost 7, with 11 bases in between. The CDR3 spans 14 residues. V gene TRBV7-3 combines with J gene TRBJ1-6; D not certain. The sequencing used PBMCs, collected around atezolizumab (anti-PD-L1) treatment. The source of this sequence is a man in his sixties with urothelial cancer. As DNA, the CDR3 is TGTGCCAGCAGCTCGAACGGACTGAATTCACCCCTCCACTTT. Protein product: CASSSNGLNSPLHF.